This TCR beta chain was captured in a study of OX40 agonist ivuxolimab in advanced cancers. In terms of the full investigation: Ivuxolimab, which targeted the costimulatory receptor OX40 (CD134), was an agonistic, fully human IgG2 monoclonal antibody. The paper covers the monotherapy dose-escalation part of the phase I ivuxolimab trial, which included N of about 50 patients. Intravenous ivuxolimab was administered to patients every 2 weeks at six dose levels: 0.01, 0.1, 0.3, 1.5, 3 and 10 mg/kg. The point of sequencing TCRbeta in the periphery was to test whether ivuxolimab changed TCR sequence diversity and drove clonal T-cell expansion. A male proportion of 82.7% and a mean age of 60 years, ranging from roughly 20 to 80, were recorded for the dose-escalation cohort. Partial responses occurred in three dose-escalation patients, of whom one had hepatocellular carcinoma and two had cutaneous melanoma. Of the approximately 53 patients in dose escalation, some 20 had hepatocellular carcinoma, some 15 had melanoma, 9 had renal cell carcinoma and 9 had head and neck cancer. Patients were allowed to have had prior anti-PD-1, anti-PD-L1 or anti-CTLA-4 therapy, and 40% of the dose-escalation patients had been treated with checkpoint inhibitors. General study outcomes and caveats: At doses from 0.1 to 3.0 mg/kg, clonal expansion was seen in both CD4+ and CD8+ blood T cells between baseline and week 6. In the 0.1-3.0 mg/kg groups, partial responders had among the lowest normalized peripheral clonal expansion, particularly in CD8+ T cells. After ivuxolimab, CD8+ T cells had more expanded clones than CD4+ T cells on average. Which antigens the clonally expanded peripheral T cells were specific for was not determined. Low levels of normalized T-cell clonal expansion were also seen in some nonresponding patients.

As for this clone: The specificity of this receptor is unknown. Base quality data are lacking; no much larger clone is found one base away.

The CDR3 holds 14 amino acids from the cysteine to the phenylalanine. Of the read, only the CDR3 DNA is kept; its 42 bases are in frame from base 1. V lost 5 bases and J lost 5 bases; the stretch between them is 13 bases long. CDR1 and CDR2 (MRHNA, SNTAGT) derive from the germline V gene. The trial excluded patients who had a history of autoimmune disease or were on systemic immunosuppression. In every dose cohort, peripheral blood was drawn for TCR sequencing at baseline, cycle 4 day 1, and cycle 7 day 1. Samples were obtained from an open-label, multicenter, first-in-human phase I dose-escalation trial of ivuxolimab. The trial enrolled adults with locally advanced or metastatic head and neck squamous cell, hepatocellular, melanoma or renal cell carcinoma. CD4+ and CD8+ T cells were sorted separately from peripheral blood before TCR sequencing. Genomic DNA was extracted from sorted cells for sequencing of the TCRbeta CDR3 region. TCRbeta CDR3 regions were sequenced using the immunoSEQ Assay. TCRdb limited this immuneACCESS table to in-frame rearrangements with V and J called. A share of clones is missing; checked studies link under half to unresolved V genes, and the rest is unexplained. Across this sample there are some 74,000 clones, with approximately 86% seen only once. Less than 4.5% of the sample is held by the ten biggest clonotypes.

The chain was built from TRBV6-4 and TRBJ2-1; a tentative D match to TRBD2 spans 5 bases. Here the sequenced sample was CD4+ or CD8+ T cells sorted from blood, taken in a trial of the OX40 agonist ivuxolimab. The clonotype was recovered from an adult with an advanced solid tumor such as melanoma, head and neck, liver or kidney cancer. This receptor carries the CDR3 CASSITGVNNEQFF. The nucleotide sequence reads as follows: TGTGCCAGCAGTATTACCGGGGTAAACAATGAGCAGTTCTTC.